This TCR beta chain originates from a study of T cell responses to AZD1222 COVID-19 vaccine (dated by TCRdb to the early 2020s). General notes on the study: A total of 233 trial participants underwent TCR sequencing, of whom about 200 had received two doses of AZD1222 and some 25 had received two doses of the MenACWY control vaccine. Enrollment into the trials was organized by age into subgroups of 18-55, 56-69 and 70-plus years, and those subgroups contained roughly 150, 30 and 60 TCR-sequenced participants, respectively.

Remarks on this clone: Its antigen remains undetermined. Per-base qualities were not stored, and no clone one base away is much larger.

CDR1 and CDR2 are read off the germline V gene (reference sequence) as SEHNR and FQNEAQ. The V end gives up 5 bases and the J end 7 bases, leaving 4 bases in the junction not matched to a gene. Counted from cysteine to phenylalanine, this CDR3 has 12 amino acids. CDR3 DNA is the only sequence kept; it has 36 bases, read in frame from the first base. The CDR3 regions of human TCRbeta chains were analyzed by immunosequencing. On the study's bioinformatics: TCRs in the repertoires were matched against a reference library of SARS-CoV-2-specific TCRs that had been generated with the MIRA antigen-specificity platform. Breadth meant the fraction of unique TCRs that were SARS-CoV-2-associated, whereas depth meant the fraction of total T cells that were SARS-CoV-2-associated. Using the MIRA data, each spike-specific TCR was mapped to the spike region that the TCR reacts to and placed in a CD4 or CD8 class. Log10-transformed breadth and depth values were compared by one-way ANOVA with Sidak's multiple comparisons tests. Not all clones reach the TCRdb copy of this immuneACCESS table, which keeps in-frame sequences only. Checked studies attribute under half of the gap to unresolved V genes and leave the rest unexplained. The DNA gave D and trimming, while V, J and clone size come from that table. The sample has around 53,000 clones on record, around 85% of them singletons. Of the sample, roughly a fifth falls within the top ten clones.

What the research found in general, with its limitations: Participants were mostly white British and included more females than males, and it was suggested by the authors that clonal diversity may have been underestimated. The vaccine-associated CD4 TCRs covered the entire spike protein, and the dominant responses fell in regions 160-218 and 743-854. In the small 56-69-year group, the increase in depth fell short of significance, most likely because of low power. A significant rise in spike-specific TCR breadth and depth was observed after two AZD1222 doses relative to day 0 and relative to MenACWY recipients. Nearly half of unique spike-specific TCRs reportedly recognized epitopes outside regions mutated in the B.1.351 and B.1.1.7 variants. Conclusions about previously exposed vaccinees are limited, since just a handful of AZD1222 recipients were seropositive for SARS-CoV-2 at baseline. No day 14 peak-response samples were available, so repertoires were characterized only after the peak T cell response.

What the time point label conveys for this sample: baseline before first vaccination. This specimen's treatment or condition label, per the study, means: meningococcal conjugate vaccine given as trial control. The vaccinee samples were drawn from two UK trials, COV001 and COV002, one of which was a single-blind randomized controlled phase 2/3 trial testing AZD1222 (ChAdOx1 nCoV-19) in healthy adults. Trial participant PBMC samples were collected at day 0 and day 28 after the second dose for TCRbeta chain sequencing. The rearrangement joined TRBV7-9 to TRBJ2-7; 8 nucleotides in the junction match TRBD1. The sample in question was peripheral blood, obtained on day 0 of MenACWY control vaccination. The receptor comes from an adult in good health. The DNA sequence reads TGTGCCAGCAGCCAGGACAGGGATGAGCAGTACTTC. This translates into CASSQDRDEQYF.